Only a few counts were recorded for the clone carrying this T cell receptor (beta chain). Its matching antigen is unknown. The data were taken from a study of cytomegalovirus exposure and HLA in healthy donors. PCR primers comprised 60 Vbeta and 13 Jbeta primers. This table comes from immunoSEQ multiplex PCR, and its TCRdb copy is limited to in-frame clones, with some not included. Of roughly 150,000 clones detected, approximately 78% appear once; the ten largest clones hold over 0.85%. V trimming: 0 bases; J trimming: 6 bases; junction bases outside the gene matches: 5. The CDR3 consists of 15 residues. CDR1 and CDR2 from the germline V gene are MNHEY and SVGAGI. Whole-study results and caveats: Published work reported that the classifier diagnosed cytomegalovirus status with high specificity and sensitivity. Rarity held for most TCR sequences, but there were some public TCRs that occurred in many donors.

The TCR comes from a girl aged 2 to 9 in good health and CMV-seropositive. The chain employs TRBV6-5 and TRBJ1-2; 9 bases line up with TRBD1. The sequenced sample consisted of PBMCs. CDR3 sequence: CASSYSLGQGDGYTF. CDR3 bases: TGTGCCAGCAGTTACTCGTTGGGACAGGGAGATGGCTACACCTTC.